This T cell receptor beta chain is drawn from a study of blood T cell repertoires in COVID-19. Study-wide context: The study drew acute and convalescent COVID-19 samples from the United States, Italy and Spain. From T cells, B-cell-depleted T cells, or PBMCs came the material, which was cDNA or gDNA.

Germline CDR1 reads ENHRY; CDR2 reads SYGVKD. The CDR3 covers 13 residues. Trimming stripped 10 bases from V and 2 bases from J, with 14 bases between. Libraries were prepared by immunoSEQ multiplex PCR; TCRdb keeps only in-frame clonotypes and omits some of them. The data show 200,000 to 250,000 clones, with 89% seen just once and around 4.8% held by the top ten. The sequenced sample was peripheral blood. The J gene is TRBJ1-2, the V gene TRBV10-3; the D gene is possibly TRBD1 (5 bases). The TCR sequence derives from a woman aged 40 to 50 with acute or convalescent COVID-19. The CDR3 DNA is TGTGCCACCTTACCCCAGGGAAACTATGGCTACACCTTC. Its translation is CATLPQGNYGYTF.